These T cell receptor beta chains were read from a single sample in a study of T-cell reconstitution after alpha-beta-depleted transplantation in children. TCRdb re-called the PCR reads with MiXCR, one entry per CDR3 protein. The table lists 540,000 or so distinct CDR3 sequences, 20% to 25% of them singletons. Sequencing used PBMCs, mostly from graft donor cells, obtained 360 days after TCRalphabeta/CD19-depleted stem cell transplant. Receptors originate from a boy under two years old who had a stem cell transplant for acute myeloid leukemia, so the T cells may come from the graft donor. The CDR3 runs from the conserved cysteine through the conserved F or W. The D gene is left open where the match is weak. Some rows have no size entry. The others give once, few or many, or a class for an expanded clone.

j_gene,d_gene,abundance,v_gene,CDR3nt,CDR3aa
TRBJ1-5,.,many,TRBV12-3/TRBV12-4,TGTGCCAGCAGTTTCGAGACTGATCAGCCCCAGCATTTT,CASSFETDQPQHF
TRBJ2-5,TRBD2,many,TRBV7-2,TGTGCCAGCAGCCTACCCGGACTAGCGGAAGAGACCCAGTACTTC,CASSLPGLAEETQYF
TRBJ2-1,.,.,TRBV11-3,TGTGCCAGCAGCTTGAGAGGGAACAATGAGCAGTTCTTC,CASSLRGNNEQFF
TRBJ2-4,.,few,TRBV20-1,TGCAGTGCTAGAGTGGGGGCCCACAACATTCAGTACTTC,CSARVGAHNIQYF
TRBJ1-2,.,many,TRBV29-1,TGCAGCGTTGAGCTAGCAGAATCTAACTATGGCTACACCTTC,CSVELAESNYGYTF
TRBJ2-1,TRBD1,.,TRBV19,TGTGCCAGTAGCCCGGGACAGGGGGCCTATGAGCAGTTCTTC,CASSPGQGAYEQFF
TRBJ1-5,.,.,TRBV28,TGTGCCAGCAGTTTCAGGACAGGCAATCAGCCCCAGCATTTT,CASSFRTGNQPQHF
TRBJ1-1,TRBD1,many,TRBV12-3/TRBV12-4,TGTGCCAGCAGGATACAGGGGACTGAAGCTTTCTTT,CASRIQGTEAFF
TRBJ2-1,.,many,TRBV20-1,TGCAGTGCCCAGCGACGCGATGAGCAGTTCTTC,CSAQRRDEQFF
TRBJ1-3,.,.,TRBV4-3,TGCGCCAGCAGCCAAGAAGTTCGGGGGGCGGAAAACACCATATATTTT,CASSQEVRGAENTIYF
TRBJ1-2,.,few,TRBV29-1,TGCAGCGCCCGGGACGAAGCCTATGGCTACACCTTC,CSARDEAYGYTF
TRBJ1-2,.,few,TRBV29-1,TGCAGCGTTCCTGCGGGGAACTATGGCTACACCTTC,CSVPAGNYGYTF
TRBJ2-3,TRBD1,few,TRBV6-5,TGTGCCAGCAGTTATCAGACAGGGATGACAGATACGCAGTATTTT,CASSYQTGMTDTQYF
TRBJ1-5,TRBD1,few,TRBV6-5,TGTGCCAGCAGTTACCAAGACAGGGCGAGGTATAGCAATCAGCCCCAGCATTTT,CASSYQDRARYSNQPQHF
TRBJ1-4,.,few,TRBV20-1,TGCAGTGCTTCTAGGAGCAGTAATGAAAAACTGTTTTTT,CSASRSSNEKLFF
TRBJ1-1,TRBD1,.,TRBV12-3/TRBV12-4,TGTGCCAGCGTAGGATGGGACAGTCAAGCTGAAGCTTTCTTT,CASVGWDSQAEAFF
TRBJ1-5,.,.,TRBV29-1,TGCAGCGTGGGGGACGGAGGCAATCAGCCCCAGCATTTT,CSVGDGGNQPQHF
TRBJ2-1,.,many,TRBV25-1,TGTGCCAGCAGAAGTGGTGAGCAGTTCTTC,CASRSGEQFF
TRBJ2-2,.,.,TRBV20-1,TGCAGTGCTAGAGATCAGGAATTATTCGGCGGGGAGCTGTTTTTT,CSARDQELFGGELFF
TRBJ2-6,.,.,TRBV25-1,TGTGCCAGCAGTGATACCCCTGGGGCCAACGTCCTGACTTTC,CASSDTPGANVLTF
TRBJ2-1,.,few,TRBV7-9,TGTGCCAGCAGCTTACCCGGGGGCAGAGGGAACAATGAGCAGTTCTTC,CASSLPGGRGNNEQFF
TRBJ2-5,.,many,TRBV20-1,TGCAGTGAACAGGAGGAGGCGACCCAGTACTTC,CSEQEEATQYF
TRBJ1-4,.,many,TRBV20-1,TGCAGTGCTAGTACTAATGAAAAACTGTTTTTT,CSASTNEKLFF
TRBJ2-1,.,.,TRBV12-3/TRBV12-4,TGTGCCAGCACCATAGGACAGGGAGGGAATGAGCAGTTCTTC,CASTIGQGGNEQFF
TRBJ2-5,.,.,TRBV6-1,TGTGCCACCCAACTTTGGGGGGGCGGCCAAGAGACCCAGTACTTC,CATQLWGGGQETQYF
TRBJ2-5,.,few,TRBV7-2,TGTGCCAGCAGCCCCGAGGGGGGGAAAGAGACCCAGTACTTC,CASSPEGGKETQYF
TRBJ2-1,.,.,TRBV2,TGTGCCAGCAGTGTCCGTGGGCTAGGGAATGAGCAGTTCTTC,CASSVRGLGNEQFF
TRBJ1-5,.,.,TRBV6-5,TGTGCCAGCAGTTACGGGGATAGCAATCAGCCCCAGCATTTT,CASSYGDSNQPQHF
TRBJ2-1,.,many,TRBV20-1,TGCAGTGCTAGACCAGGGATACAGACCTACAATGAGCAGTTCTTC,CSARPGIQTYNEQFF
TRBJ1-6,TRBD1,many,TRBV28,TGTGCCAGCAGTTCATCCGCAGGGGGTGGGACACCCCTCCACTTT,CASSSSAGGGTPLHF
TRBJ2-7,TRBD1,.,TRBV20-1,TGCAGTGCTAGAGATAAGGCCGGGACAGCCTACGAGCAGTACTTC,CSARDKAGTAYEQYF
TRBJ2-3,.,many,TRBV29-1,TGCAGCGTTGGGGTCAAATCCACAGATACGCAGTATTTT,CSVGVKSTDTQYF
TRBJ2-1,TRBD2,.,TRBV20-1,TGCAGTGCTTACGGGACTAGTCTAGTGGATGAGCAGTTCTTC,CSAYGTSLVDEQFF
TRBJ1-4,.,few,TRBV7-2,TGTGCCAGCAGCTTAGCAGGGACGTTGGAGGAAAAACTGTTTTTT,CASSLAGTLEEKLFF
TRBJ1-2,TRBD1,.,TRBV20-1,TGCAGTGCTGGGCTCAACCCCGGGACAGGGGATGGCTACACCTTC,CSAGLNPGTGDGYTF
TRBJ2-5,.,few,TRBV20-1,TGCAGTGCTAGAGGGAGACGCCAAGAGACCCAGTACTTC,CSARGRRQETQYF
TRBJ2-7,.,many,TRBV6-5,TGTGCCAGCAGTTACGATCCCAGCCTGAGCTCCTACGAGCAGTACTTC,CASSYDPSLSSYEQYF
TRBJ2-1,TRBD1,many,TRBV5-5,TGTGCCAGCAGCCATCAGGGGGCCCCTGGGAATGAGCAGTTCTTC,CASSHQGAPGNEQFF
TRBJ1-2,.,.,TRBV20-1,TGCAGTGCTCCCAGGACGGTTAACTATGGCTACACCTTC,CSAPRTVNYGYTF
TRBJ2-7,.,many,TRBV12-3/TRBV12-4,TGTGCCAGCAGTCTGACCGAGTCCTACGAGCAGTACTTC,CASSLTESYEQYF
TRBJ1-5,.,.,TRBV10-3,TGTGCCATCATCACGGGGCCCCAGCATTTT,CAIITGPQHF
TRBJ2-1,TRBD1,many,TRBV29-1,TGCAGCGTTGAAGGGCCGGGACAGGGGGCATACAATGAGCAGTTCTTC,CSVEGPGQGAYNEQFF
TRBJ1-5,.,.,TRBV19,TGTGCCAGTAGTACTAGGGGCGATCAGCCCCAGCATTTT,CASSTRGDQPQHF
TRBJ1-4,TRBD1,few,TRBV6-1,TGTGCCAGCAGACCGGGACAGGGGAGGGAAAAACTGTTTTTT,CASRPGQGREKLFF
TRBJ2-5,TRBD1,.,TRBV7-9,TGTGCCAGCAGCTTAGGACAGGGGCTGGACGAAGAGACCCAGTACTTC,CASSLGQGLDEETQYF
TRBJ2-5,.,many,TRBV12-3/TRBV12-4,TGTGCCAGCAGTTTGGAAGGGACCCAGTACTTC,CASSLEGTQYF
TRBJ2-1,.,many,TRBV12-3/TRBV12-4,TGTGCCAGCAGTTTTCATTTTGTCCAGGGAGACTACAATGAGCAGTTCTTC,CASSFHFVQGDYNEQFF
TRBJ2-1,.,few,TRBV7-6,TGTGCCAGCAGCCACCGTGTGGGACCTTTGGATGAGCAGTTCTTC,CASSHRVGPLDEQFF
TRBJ1-5,.,many,TRBV21-1,TGTGCCACACCGGGACAGGGACTTAGTCAGCCCCAGCATTTT,CATPGQGLSQPQHF
TRBJ2-1,.,many,TRBV3-1,TGTGCCAGCAGCCAAGATGGGGCTTACAATGAGCAGTTCTTC,CASSQDGAYNEQFF
TRBJ2-3,.,.,TRBV6-1,TGTGCCAGCAGACCCCTAGCTGGGGGGTCAGATACGCAGTATTTT,CASRPLAGGSDTQYF
TRBJ2-1,.,few,TRBV20-1,TGCAGTGCTAGAGATCGGGCAGGGGCCCACCCTGAGCAGTTCTTC,CSARDRAGAHPEQFF
TRBJ2-5,.,many,TRBV5-5,TGTGCCAGCAGCTTGTGGGGGGCATGGGGAGAGACCCAGTACTTC,CASSLWGAWGETQYF
TRBJ2-1,.,.,TRBV15,TGTGCCACCAGCAGAGATTGGTCCGACTCCTACAATGAGCAGTTCTTC,CATSRDWSDSYNEQFF
TRBJ2-1,.,.,TRBV20-1,TGCAGTGCTAGCGACAGGAGTCCCTACAATGAGCAGTTCTTC,CSASDRSPYNEQFF